These 8 T cell receptor beta chains share one sample of origin, sequenced in a study of cytomegalovirus exposure and HLA in healthy donors. The PCR used 60 Vbeta and 13 Jbeta primers. The protocol was immunoSEQ multiplex PCR, while the TCRdb copy is restricted to in-frame clones and leaves out a portion. Here the sample spans under 250,000 clones, about 80% being singletons. Sequencing was performed on PBMCs. The source is a man younger than 45 in good health and CMV-seronegative.

This chain uses TRBV29-1 with TRBJ2-1; D not certain. The ends were cut back, 1 base at V and 9 bases at J, with 19 bases in the middle. There are 15 residues in the CDR3. Looked up from germline, CDR1 is SQVTM and CDR2 is ANQGSEA. The CDR3 DNA follows: TGCAGCGTTGAAGGTCGAGAGACACCGTTCAGTGAGCAGTTCTTC. Its protein product is CSVEGRETPFSEQFF.

The rearrangement uses TRBV29-1 and TRBJ2-7, with 9 positions matching TRBD2. The V gene's germline CDR1 is SQVTM and CDR2 ANQGSEA. The V gene end was trimmed by 5 bases and the J gene end by 4 bases; junction bases not matched to a gene: 9. This CDR3 region has 14 residues. CDR3 DNA: TGCAGCGTTATAGACGGACTAGCGCGGTACGAGCAGTACTTC. Amino acid sequence: CSVIDGLARYEQYF.

The chain uses TRBV28 and TRBJ1-2; 7 bases line up with TRBD1. Germline V gene lookup returns CDR1 MDHEN and CDR2 SYDVKM. V trimming: 2 bases; J trimming: 2 bases; junction bases outside the gene matches: 5. CDR3 length equals 15 residues. The CDR3 reads CASSLTPGGNYGYTF. The CDR3, as DNA: TGTGCCAGCAGTTTAACCCCAGGGGGAAACTATGGCTACACCTTC.

V and J are TRBV2 and TRBJ2-7; a weak D match, TRBD1 (6 bases). Germline V gene data show CDR1 as SNHLY and CDR2 as FYNNEI. With 10 bases removed from V and 2 bases from J, the gap between germline ends came to 15 bases. The CDR3 contains 13 residues. In DNA, the CDR3 is TGTGCCACCTGGGGGCGGTATGCCTACGAGCAGTACTTC. It encodes CATWGRYAYEQYF. The full variable domain, with the rest looked up from reference TRBV2 and TRBJ2-7, is EPEVTQTPSHQVTQMGQEVILRCVPISNHLYFYWYRQILGQKVEFLVSFYNNEISEKSEIFDDQFSVERPDGSNFTLKIRSTKLEDSAMYFCATWGRYAYEQYFGPGTRLTVT.

V usage is TRBV2 and J usage is TRBJ1-2, with D perhaps TRBD1 (5 bases). Looked up from germline, CDR1 is SNHLY and CDR2 is FYNNEI. CDR3 length: 14 residues. With 4 bases removed from V and 1 base from J, the gap between germline ends came to 10 bases. CDR3 sequence: CASSGWTNNYGYTF. The CDR3 coding sequence is TGTGCCAGCAGTGGATGGACAAATAACTATGGCTACACCTTC.

This clone appeared a single time. Written as DNA, the CDR3 is TGCAGCGTTCCGGGTAGGGGTTACGAGCAGTACTTC. This gives the protein CSVPGRGYEQYF. This chain connects TRBV29-1 to TRBJ2-5; maybe TRBD1 (5 bases). The tail of the sequence fits TRBJ2-7 better, so the J call may be wrong. The germline gives CDR1 SQVTM, CDR2 ANQGSEA. This CDR3 contains 12 residues.

V is TRBV6-1 and J is TRBJ2-1, with D maybe TRBD2 (6 bases). V lost 2 bases, J lost 4 bases, and 12 bases lay in between. The CDR3 length is 15 residues. Germline V gives CDR1 MNHNS, CDR2 SASEGT. The chain's CDR3 is CASSERVAAYNEQFF. CDR3 DNA: TGTGCCAGCAGTGAAAGAGTAGCGGCGTACAATGAGCAGTTCTTC.

This clone was counted a few times. The genes are TRBV29-1 and TRBJ1-4, with D maybe TRBD1 (5 bases). V lost 6 bases, J lost 0 bases, and 11 bases lay in between. The CDR3 has 14 amino acids. The germline gives CDR1 SQVTM, CDR2 ANQGSEA. CDR3 protein: CSVPGGSTNEKLFF. CDR3 bases: TGCAGCGTGCCGGGGGGGTCAACTAATGAAAAACTGTTTTTT.